The rows below give T cell receptor beta chains drawn from one sample of a study of T cell responses to AZD1222 COVID-19 vaccine. Here immunoSEQ multiplex PCR was the method, and the copy in TCRdb shows in-frame clones only, minus some. In the table there are around 160,000 clones, roughly 90% of which are singletons. The sample was peripheral blood, taken on day 0 of AZD1222 vaccination. These receptors all stem from an adult in good health. Both conserved end residues are part of each CDR3. The D gene is left open where the match is weak. Expanded clones get a size class; other rows say once, few or many, or leave the size out.

d_gene	v_gene	abundance	j_gene	CDR3nt	CDR3aa
NA	TRBV4-2	NA	TRBJ2-1	TGTGCCAGCAGCCAAGTTACCAACACCTACAATGAGCAGTTCTTC	CASSQVTNTYNEQFF
NA	TRBV12-3/TRBV12-4	NA	TRBJ1-1	TGTGCCAGCAACCACGGGGAGTACACTGAAGCTTTCTTT	CASNHGEYTEAFF
NA	TRBV15	NA	TRBJ1-2	TGTGCCACCAGCAGAGAAAGGGTAGGGAGCTATGGCTACACCTTC	CATSRERVGSYGYTF
TRBD1	TRBV14	once	TRBJ2-3	TGTGCCAGCAGCCAAGGCTACAGGGGGCCCTCCGGAGATACGCAGTATTTT	CASSQGYRGPSGDTQYF
NA	TRBV11-2	NA	TRBJ2-3	TGTGCCAGCAGCGGTCCTGGGGTCCACCAAATTTACACAGATACGCAGTATTTT	CASSGPGVHQIYTDTQYF
NA	TRBV5-1	NA	TRBJ2-1	TGCGCCAGCAGCTTGGAAGCCGGGCTAGGGTGGGAGCAGTTCTTC	CASSLEAGLGWEQFF
NA	TRBV7-9	few	TRBJ2-7	TGTGCCAGCAGCCCCCAGGGCGAGCAGTACTTC	CASSPQGEQYF
NA	TRBV7-2	NA	TRBJ1-4	TGTGCCAGCAGCTTAGACCAAGGGCGGAATGAAAAACTGTTTTTT	CASSLDQGRNEKLFF
NA	TRBV7-3	few	TRBJ2-2	TGTGCCAGCAGCTTAGGGCTAGCTACCGGGGAGCTGTTTTTT	CASSLGLATGELFF
NA	TRBV6-5	NA	TRBJ2-5	TGTGCCAGCAGTCCCGCCGGGGCCCCAAGTGAGTACTTC	CASSPAGAPSEYF
NA	TRBV28	NA	TRBJ1-2	TGTGCCACCAGGAGGGGTGGGACGCTGGGCTACACCTTC	CATRRGGTLGYTF
NA	TRBV3-1/TRBV3-2	NA	TRBJ2-6	TGTGCCAGCAGCCCTTACGGCTCTGGGGCCAACGTCCTGACTTTC	CASSPYGSGANVLTF
TRBD1	TRBV6-2/TRBV6-3	once	TRBJ2-4	TGTGCCAGCAGTTACGCGAGGACAGGGCAAGGCCTAAACATTCAGTACTTC	CASSYARTGQGLNIQYF
NA	TRBV6-4	NA	TRBJ2-1	TGTGCCAGCAGCCGGGATAGGCCCCAAAATGAGCAGTTCTTC	CASSRDRPQNEQFF
TRBD1	TRBV18	NA	TRBJ2-7	TGTGCCAGCTCCCGTTCAGGGACAGGGGACTACGAGCAGTACTTC	CASSRSGTGDYEQYF
NA	TRBV19	few	TRBJ1-6	TGTGCCAGTAGGGCTACCCCAGGGTCGGTCAATTCACCCCTCCACTTT	CASRATPGSVNSPLHF
NA	TRBV10-3	NA	TRBJ1-4	TGTGCCATCAGTGAGTCGAAGGCAGATAGGAGGGAACTGTTTTTT	CAISESKADRRELFF
TRBD1	TRBV6-5	NA	TRBJ1-5	TGTGCCAGCAGCCCCGGGACAGGGAGCTATCAGCCCCAGCATTTT	CASSPGTGSYQPQHF
NA	TRBV9	NA	TRBJ1-6	TGTGCCAGCAGCGTAGCCAGCGATTCACCCCTCCACTTT	CASSVASDSPLHF
NA	TRBV6-5	NA	TRBJ1-1	TGTGCCAGCAGTTACGAAGGGGAAACTGAAGCTTTCTTT	CASSYEGETEAFF
TRBD1	TRBV7-2	NA	TRBJ1-2	TGTGCCAGCAGCTTAGGGGACAGATACTATGGCTACACCTTC	CASSLGDRYYGYTF
NA	TRBV10-2	NA	TRBJ2-1	TGCGCCAGCAGTGGACTAGTATACAATGAGCAGTTCTTC	CASSGLVYNEQFF
NA	TRBV7-6	NA	TRBJ2-7	TGTGCCAGCAGCCGAGGACCTTACGAGCAGTACTTC	CASSRGPYEQYF
TRBD2	TRBV12-5	NA	TRBJ2-7	TGTGCTAGTGCCACACTAGCGGGAGGACCGGCGGCTTCCTACGAGCAGTACTTC	CASATLAGGPAASYEQYF
TRBD1	TRBV7-3	NA	TRBJ1-4	TGTGCCAGCAGCTTAGGACAGGGGAGAGGAGAAAAACTGTTTTTT	CASSLGQGRGEKLFF
TRBD1	TRBV25-1	NA	TRBJ1-1	TGTGCCAGCAGTGAGGGGACAGGAACCCCGAACACTGAAGCTTTCTTT	CASSEGTGTPNTEAFF
TRBD1	TRBV6-5	once	TRBJ1-4	TGTGCCAGCAGTTCCCCGGACAGGGGGGATGAAAAACTGTTTTTT	CASSSPDRGDEKLFF
TRBD2	TRBV9	NA	TRBJ2-1	TGTGCCAGCAGCGCCCCCTCAGCGGGGGAAGACAATGAGCAGTTCTTC	CASSAPSAGEDNEQFF
TRBD2	TRBV7-2	NA	TRBJ2-7	TGTGCCAGCAGCTTAGCGGTGGCTAGCGGCCGTACCTACGAGCAGTACTTC	CASSLAVASGRTYEQYF
TRBD1	TRBV15	NA	TRBJ1-1	TGTGCCACCAGCAGTATGGGACAGCCGAACACTGAAGCTTTCTTT	CATSSMGQPNTEAFF
NA	TRBV19	NA	TRBJ1-4	TGTGCCAGTAGTATAGGGCCAGGGGCCCCTGAAAAACTGTTTTTT	CASSIGPGAPEKLFF
NA	TRBV15	NA	TRBJ2-7	TGTGCCACCAGCAGAGAGGCAGCTAGCTCCTACGAGCAGTACTTC	CATSREAASSYEQYF
TRBD1	TRBV4-2	NA	TRBJ2-1	TGTGCCAGCAGCCACCCGGGACAGGGAAATGAGCAGTTCTTC	CASSHPGQGNEQFF
TRBD1	TRBV7-9	NA	TRBJ1-2	TGTGCCAGCAGCTCAGGCCAGGGGGTGAGAGGCTACACCTTC	CASSSGQGVRGYTF
NA	TRBV4-3	NA	TRBJ2-6	TGCGCCAGCAGCCAAGAGATGTCGTCTGGGGCCAACGTCCTGACTTTC	CASSQEMSSGANVLTF
TRBD1	TRBV19	NA	TRBJ2-3	TGTGCCACCCGGGACAGGGGGTCAGATACGCAGTATTTT	CATRDRGSDTQYF
TRBD2	TRBV28	NA	TRBJ2-7	TGTGCCAGCGCTCAGCGGGGGCCCTACGAGCAGTACTTC	CASAQRGPYEQYF
NA	TRBV7-3	once	TRBJ1-2	TGTGCCAGCAGCCCCCACGGGGGGGCGGGGGGCTACACCTTC	CASSPHGGAGGYTF
NA	TRBV4-3	NA	TRBJ1-5	TGCGCCAGCAGCCAAGGTAGGGGCAATCAGCCCCAGCATTTT	CASSQGRGNQPQHF
TRBD2	TRBV7-2	NA	TRBJ2-3	TGTGCCAGCAAACCCCAGACTAGCCTTTTTGCAGATACGCAGTATTTT	CASKPQTSLFADTQYF
NA	TRBV11-2	NA	TRBJ2-3	TGTGCCAGCAGCTTTAGCACAGATACGCAGTATTTT	CASSFSTDTQYF
TRBD2	TRBV6-2/TRBV6-3	NA	TRBJ2-7	TGTGCCAGCAGTTCACTAGCGGGATTGGGCGAGCAGTACTTC	CASSSLAGLGEQYF
TRBD1	TRBV10-1	NA	TRBJ2-3	TGCGCCAGCAGTGAGGGGACAGGGAGTAGCACAGATACGCAGTATTTT	CASSEGTGSSTDTQYF
NA	TRBV19	NA	TRBJ2-4	TGTGCCAGTAGTATACCCCTCACAGGGCTAATTCAGTACTTC	CASSIPLTGLIQYF
TRBD1	TRBV5-6	NA	TRBJ1-2	TGTGCCAGCAGCTGGGCGGACAGGGAAGGTGGCTACACCTTC	CASSWADREGGYTF
TRBD1	TRBV27	once	TRBJ2-7	TGTGCCAGCACAGGGGGCTACGAGCAGTACTTC	CASTGGYEQYF
TRBD1	TRBV7-9	NA	TRBJ1-1	TGTGCCAGCAGCTTATCATCGGACAGGAGCATGAACACTGAAGCTTTCTTT	CASSLSSDRSMNTEAFF
NA	TRBV5-8	NA	TRBJ1-2	TGTGCCAGCAGCTTGGGACGGTGGGGCGGCTACACCTTC	CASSLGRWGGYTF
NA	TRBV15	NA	TRBJ2-1	TGTGCCACCAGCAGAGATTGGGGCAATGAGCAGTTCTTC	CATSRDWGNEQFF